The 23 T cell receptor beta chains reported below all come from one sample, sequenced in a study of human T cells and chemical hapten exposure. MiXCR was run by TCRdb on the RACE reads, yielding one entry per CDR3 protein. This sample has roughly 260,000 distinct CDR3 sequences, with more than 6.5% found just once. As to time point: pre-sensitization, week 0. Stated treatment: therapeutic diphenylcyclopropenone sensitization with weekly scalp DPC. The sequenced sample was whole blood, obtained in connection with sensitization to the hapten diphenylcyclopropenone (DPC). The origin of the receptors is a woman in her forties with alopecia areata. Some clones in this sample may be carry-over from other donors' samples.

The V gene is TRBV4-1, the J gene TRBJ1-2, with D tentatively TRBD1 (5 bases). CDR1 is MGHRA, CDR2 YSYEKL, per germline. The CDR3 length is 15 residues. The ends were cut back, 0 bases at V and 7 bases at J, with 15 bases in the middle. In DNA, the CDR3 is TGCGCCAGCAGCCAAGATCGAGGGCGCGGGGGTGGCTACACCTTC. Protein product: CASSQDRGRGGGYTF.

The chain combines TRBV6-1 with TRBJ1-1; TRBD1 agrees at 8 bases. Unmatched junction bases numbered 3, after V lost 6 bases and J lost 3 bases. Per germline, CDR1 MNHNS and CDR2 SASEGT. The CDR3 runs to 13 residues. CDR3 nucleotide sequence: TGTGCCAGCAGCCCAGGGGGCCACACTGAAGCTTTCTTT. It yields the protein CASSPGGHTEAFF.

The table lists this clonotype with a few counts. CDR3 nucleotide sequence: TGCAGCGTTCGGGGACAGACCGGGGAGCTGTTTTTT. Protein product: CSVRGQTGELFF. The chain has TRBV29-1 and TRBJ2-2; 7 bases agree with TRBD1. The CDR3 is 12 amino acids. V shed 5 bases, J shed 5 bases, and the junction held 2 bases outside the gene matches. CDR1 and CDR2 from the germline V gene are SQVTM and ANQGSEA.

This clonotype has only a few counts. The V and J genes are TRBV6-5 and TRBJ2-2; no reliable D call. There are 14 residues in the CDR3. V shed 8 bases and J shed 7 bases, with 17 bases lying between them. Germline-derived CDR1 and CDR2 are MNHEY and SVGAGI. The CDR3 DNA reads TGTGCCAGCTCACTGAATTGGGTAGACGGGGAGCTGTTTTTT. Encoded protein: CASSLNWVDGELFF.

This clonotype turned up a few times. The gene calls are TRBV20-1 and TRBJ2-1; TRBD2 is a possible D gene (5 bases). The CDR3 totals 16 residues. The V gene's germline CDR1 is DFQATT and CDR2 SNEGSKA (reference sequence). V lost 5 bases and J lost 6, with 23 bases in between. The CDR3 here is CSAHEAGLVGINEQFF. The CDR3 DNA sequence: TGCAGTGCTCACGAGGCAGGACTCGTGGGTATCAATGAGCAGTTCTTC.

This clonotype occurred a few times. The chain is built from TRBV6-2 or TRBV6-3 and TRBJ1-2; the D gene is possibly TRBD1 (5 bases). The CDR3 is 12 residues long. V lost 6 bases, J lost 5 bases, and 10 bases lay in between. Germline V gives CDR1 MNHEY, CDR2 SVGEGT. DNA of the CDR3: TGTGCCAGCAGAACGACAGCGTATGGCTACACCTTC. Its translation: CASRTTAYGYTF.

This clonotype was detected a few times. The chain links TRBV19 to TRBJ1-5, with 7 bases that match TRBD1. The CDR3 extends over 16 amino acids. Germline CDR1 reads LNHDA; CDR2 reads SQIVND (reference sequence). V lost 4 bases, J lost 7 bases, and 13 bases stayed unmatched. The DNA for the CDR3 is TGTGCCAGTAGTACGGACAGGCTCATAGGGGGGCAGCCCCAGCATTTT. The encoded protein is CASSTDRLIGGQPQHF.

V usage is TRBV7-2 and J usage is TRBJ2-3, with D hard to call. CDR3 length equals 15 residues. Germline assignment: CDR1 SGHTA and CDR2 FQGNSA. Trimming took 5 bases from V and 0 from J, leaving 12 bases between them. In DNA form, the CDR3 reads TGTGCCAGCAGCGCAGGAGTCGCTAGCACAGATACGCAGTATTTT. Its protein is CASSAGVASTDTQYF.

This clonotype was found many times. This chain connects TRBV7-2 to TRBJ2-5, with 11 bases aligning to TRBD1. V trimming: 5 bases; J trimming: 4 bases; junction bases outside the gene matches: 9. This CDR3 comprises 16 residues. Germline V gene sequence: CDR1 SGHTA, CDR2 FQGNSA. The chain's CDR3 is CASSPWTGGAGETQYF. Written as DNA, the CDR3 is TGTGCCAGCAGCCCGTGGACAGGGGGCGCCGGAGAGACCCAGTACTTC.

This clonotype was observed a few times. The chain couples TRBV6-2 or TRBV6-3 to TRBJ2-7, with 11 bases aligning to TRBD2. CDR1 is MNHEY, CDR2 SVGEGT, per germline. Losses at the gene ends were 6 bases for V and 6 bases for J; bases not matched to a gene: 10. The CDR3 runs to 15 residues. The chain's CDR3 is CASRPNGLAGIEQYF. In nucleotides, the CDR3 is TGTGCCAGCAGGCCCAACGGACTAGCGGGTATCGAGCAGTACTTC.

This clonotype was counted between two and nine times. This rearrangement joins TRBV28 to TRBJ1-2; D remains unclear. Trimming took off 3 bases at V and 0 bases at J, with 5 bases between the two ends. This CDR3 region has 13 residues. Germline CDR1 is MDHEN and CDR2 is SYDVKM. The DNA of the CDR3 is TGTGCCAGCAGTTTCGTTGCTAACTATGGCTACACCTTC. Amino acids: CASSFVANYGYTF.

The chain combines TRBV27 with TRBJ2-7, with D maybe TRBD1 (5 bases). This CDR3 is 15 amino acids long. The germline V gene has CDR1 MNHEY and CDR2 SMNVEV (reference sequence). Trimming removed 3 bases at V and 2 bases at J, with 14 bases between. CDR3 bases: TGTGCCAGCAGTTTCGCGGCAGGGCAACCCTACGAGCAGTACTTC. Translation: CASSFAAGQPYEQYF.

The V call is TRBV7-2, the J call TRBJ1-5, with D tentatively TRBD1 (5 bases). Germline-derived CDR1 and CDR2 are SGHTA and FQGNSA. The CDR3 spans 13 residues. The V and J ends lost 5 bases and 6 bases respectively, with 11 bases between them. The CDR3 loop reads CASSGDHSQPQHF. For the CDR3, the DNA is TGTGCCAGCAGCGGGGACCATAGTCAGCCCCAGCATTTT.

This rearrangement joins TRBV6-1 to TRBJ1-2; D is unresolved. Deletions cut 2 bases from V and 6 bases from J, with 7 bases between. Per the germline V gene, CDR1 is MNHNS and CDR2 is SASEGT. The length of the CDR3 is 12 residues. The CDR3 region has the DNA TGTGCCAGCAGTGAAAACCAGAATGGCTACACCTTC. This sequence encodes CASSENQNGYTF.

In this sample, this clonotype turned up many times. The genes are TRBV11-2 and TRBJ2-7; 8 bases fit TRBD2. The germline CDR1 and CDR2 sequences are SGHAT and FQNNGV. Trimming took 1 base from V and 6 from J; bases not matched to a gene: 8. This CDR3 is 15 amino acids long. The CDR3: CASSLVSGGQGEQYF. The DNA for the CDR3 is TGTGCCAGCAGCTTAGTGTCGGGAGGGCAGGGCGAGCAGTACTTC.

This clonotype has ten or more counts. The chain links TRBV7-8 to TRBJ1-2; no clear D gene. Trimming took off 5 bases at V and 4 bases at J, with 14 bases between the two ends. This CDR3 region has 14 residues. Per the germline V gene, CDR1 is SGHVS and CDR2 is FQNEAQ. CDR3 residues: CASSGRHASYGYTF. In nucleotides, the CDR3 is TGTGCCAGCAGCGGACGACACGCAAGCTATGGCTACACCTTC.

This clonotype was counted ten times or more. The CDR3 sequence is CSAWGSRGLGNQPQHF. As DNA, the CDR3 is TGCAGTGCGTGGGGCTCAAGGGGGCTGGGCAATCAGCCCCAGCATTTT. J is TRBJ1-5 and V is TRBV20-1, with 7 bases lining up with TRBD1. The CDR3 runs 16 residues. Unmatched junction bases numbered 13, after V lost 6 bases and J lost 2 bases. CDR1 is DFQATT, CDR2 SNEGSKA, per germline (reference sequence).

The table lists this clonotype with many counts. This chain connects TRBV12-3 or TRBV12-4 to TRBJ2-3; D is ambiguous. V lost 7 bases and J 2 bases, leaving 13 bases between the germline ends. CDR3 length: 14 residues. In DNA, the CDR3 is TGTGCCAGCACCCTCGGAAGCACCACAGATACGCAGTATTTT. It specifies CASTLGSTTDTQYF.

In this sample, this clonotype turned up a few times. V usage is TRBV6-6 and J usage is TRBJ1-2; D not resolved. The CDR3 totals 14 residues. Trimming left V 2 bases short and J 4 bases short, with 11 bases between. Germline V gene sequence: CDR1 MNHNY, CDR2 SVGAGI (reference sequence). This chain's CDR3 is CASSYAGKTYGYTF. In nucleotides, the CDR3 is TGTGCCAGCAGTTACGCCGGAAAGACCTATGGCTACACCTTC.

This chain links TRBV27 with TRBJ1-1; 10 bases map to TRBD1. Germline V lookup: CDR1 MNHEY, CDR2 SMNVEV (reference sequence). This CDR3 has 17 residues. V shed 3 bases, J shed 1 base, and the junction held 8 bases outside the gene matches. The CDR3 spells CASSFLWDRGSNTEAFF. CDR3 bases: TGTGCCAGCAGTTTCCTGTGGGACAGGGGCTCGAACACTGAAGCTTTCTTT.

The chain combines TRBV6-2 or TRBV6-3 with TRBJ1-5; weak D call: TRBD1 (5 bases). Germline V gene data show CDR1 as MNHEY and CDR2 as SVGEGT. The CDR3 has 14 amino acids. Trimming stripped 4 bases from V and 7 bases from J, with 14 bases between. DNA of the CDR3: TGTGCCAGCAGTTCGCTCACAGGAGGCCAGCCCCAGCATTTT. Its protein product is CASSSLTGGQPQHF.

The chain has TRBV6-6 and TRBJ2-7; TRBD2 is a possible D gene (6 bases). V lost 4 bases, J lost 2 bases, and 15 bases lay in between. Germline CDR1 is MNHNY and CDR2 is SVGAGI (reference sequence). This CDR3 has 15 residues. The CDR3 DNA follows: TGTGCCAGCAGTTTTAGTTCCGGGACTCCCTACGAGCAGTACTTC. It is translated as CASSFSSGTPYEQYF.

This clonotype was picked up a small number of times. The chain couples TRBV13 to TRBJ2-5; D is perhaps TRBD1 or TRBD2 (5 bases each). This CDR3 is built from 14 residues. V lost 4 bases to trimming and J lost 5 bases, with 14 bases between them. The germline CDR1 and CDR2 sequences are PRHDT and FYEKMQ (reference sequence). The CDR3 region has the DNA TGTGCCAGCAGCTCCTGGGACCGAGAGGAGACCCAGTACTTC. This gives the protein CASSSWDREETQYF. The whole variable domain, remainder taken from reference TRBV13 and TRBJ2-5, is AAGVIQSPRHLIKEKRETATLKCYPIPRHDTVYWYQQGPGQDPQFLISFYEKMQSDKGSIPDRFSAQQFSDYHSELNMSSLELGDSALYFCASSSWDREETQYFGPGTRLLVL.